Reported below is one TCR beta chain. This record belongs to a study of CD8 T cells in Susac syndrome. The CDR3 has 14 residues. The V end lost 5 bases, the J end lost 3 bases, and 14 bases lay between the germline ends. Germline V CDR1 and CDR2: SGHDT, YYEEEE. A quantity of about 0.45 to 1 ug RNA underwent reverse transcription using random hexamers. TCRdb analysed the immunoSEQ multiplex PCR reads with MiXCR anew, one entry per CDR3 protein. The repertoire holds approximately 76,000 distinct CDR3 sequences, with about 95% as singletons. The sample was CD8+ T cells from PBMCs. The chain employs TRBV5-6 and TRBJ2-5, with a tentative D call TRBD1 (6 bases). This TCR was sampled from a human donor with multiple sclerosis. As DNA, the CDR3 is TGTGCCAGCAGGGTGAGGGACATCGAAGAGACCCAGTACTTC. Translating gives CASRVRDIEETQYF. Variable domain in full (rest from reference TRBV5-6 and TRBJ2-5): DAGVTQSPTHLIKTRGQQVTLRCSPKSGHDTVSWYQQALGQGPQFIFQYYEEEERQRGNFPDRFSGHQFPNYSSELNVNALLLGDSALYLCASRVRDIEETQYFGPGTRLLVL.